The present T cell receptor (beta chain) was sequenced within a study of tumor and adjacent non-tumor tissue in lung cancer. Study at large: Aged about 30 to 76 years, patients included nine to eleven men and roughly 5 women with stage I to III disease. Study findings and constraints: Tumor tissue had significantly higher TCR diversity than normal lung. Tumor repertoires had a smaller top 100 clone share than normal lung. Shorter survival was associated with higher TCR diversity in tumors.

TCRbeta libraries were built with three rounds of nested PCR, modified from ARM-PCR. TCRdb itself ran the multiplex PCR reads through MiXCR, one entry per CDR3 protein. The sample holds some 120,000 distinct CDR3 sequences; roughly 64% are singletons and the top ten take 13%. The CDR3 contains 16 residues. The V and J ends lost 6 bases and 1 base respectively, with 18 bases between them. The germline CDR1 and CDR2 sequences are MNHEY and SVGEGT. This clonotype was seen ten or more times. Its specificity is unknown. No cell sorting was done before RNA was extracted from the tissue. The source is a man aged 25-40 years with non-small cell lung cancer. The sequenced sample consisted of lung tumor tissue. The chain combines TRBV6-2 or TRBV6-3 with TRBJ2-5; perhaps D is TRBD1 or TRBD2 (5 bases each). The CDR3 protein is CASSPHTGTTQETQYF. The CDR3 DNA reads TGTGCCAGCAGCCCCCATACGGGGACCACCCAAGAGACCCAGTACTTC.